These 19 T cell receptor beta chains share one sample of origin, sequenced in a study of control samples from healthy donors and cancer patients. Measured with immunoSEQ multiplex PCR; TCRdb has only the in-frame clones, and not every one. The sample comprises about 120,000 clones, roughly nine tenths of which are singletons, and 1.1% rests with the top ten. Sequenced sample: PBMCs. The receptors originated from a woman in her forties or fifties with colorectal cancer.

This sequence joins TRBV11-2 and TRBJ2-7; D is unclear. The V end was cut by 4 bases, the J end by 5 bases, with 15 bases between. The germline V gene encodes CDR1 SGHAT and CDR2 FQNNGV. The CDR3 has 14 residues. The CDR3 bases are TGTGCCAGCAGCTCATTGCGAGATAATGACGAGCAGTACTTC. Translating gives CASSSLRDNDEQYF. Variable domain in full (rest from reference TRBV11-2 and TRBJ2-7): EAGVAQSPRYKIIEKRQSVAFWCNPISGHATLYWYQQILGQGPKLLIQFQNNGVVDDSQLPKDRFSAERLKGVDSTLKIQPAKLEDSAVYLCASSSLRDNDEQYFGPGTRLTVT.

The rearrangement links TRBV5-8 to TRBJ2-2; TRBD1 or TRBD2 may be the D gene (5 bases each). CDR1 SGHTS and CDR2 YDEGEE come from the germline V gene. Trimming removed 5 bases from V and 2 bases from J, with 16 bases in between. This CDR3 region has 16 residues. CDR3 coding DNA: TGTGCCAGCAGATCGGGACGTCCTCGAAACACCGGGGAGCTGTTTTTT. Translated, it gives CASRSGRPRNTGELFF.

The V and J genes are TRBV28 and TRBJ1-3; TRBD1 matches at 7 bases. In germline, CDR1 is MDHEN, CDR2 SYDVKM. Trimming removed 8 bases from V and 4 bases from J; junction bases left unmatched: 11. There are 15 residues in the CDR3. The CDR3 spells CASGSDRVPGNTIYF. The CDR3 nucleotides read TGTGCCAGCGGATCCGACAGGGTCCCAGGAAACACCATATATTTT.

This chain links TRBV6-6 with TRBJ1-4; the D is unclear. This CDR3 is 16 amino acids long. Germline V CDR1 and CDR2: MNHNY, SVGAGI (reference sequence). Trimming took 6 bases from V and 2 from J, leaving 16 bases between them. In DNA form, the CDR3 reads TGTGCCAGCAGAGGCCAGAGCGGGGAGACTAATGAAAAACTGTTTTTT. Translated, it gives CASRGQSGETNEKLFF.

About this clone: A read error may produce the germline difference seen at one junction end. CDR3 amino acids: CASSAETQVTQYF. The DNA for the CDR3 is TGTGCCAGCAGTGCCGAAACTCAAGTGACCCAGTACTTC. The genes are TRBV6-4 and TRBJ2-5, with unresolved D. This CDR3 is built from 13 residues. Germline CDR1 is MRHNA and CDR2 is SNTAGT.

This chain links TRBV2 with TRBJ2-2; TRBD2 is a possible D gene (6 bases). This CDR3 is 14 amino acids long. Germline values: CDR1 SNHLY, CDR2 FYNNEI. Between the trimmed V and J ends, which lost 6 bases and 6 bases, there was a span of 14 bases. The CDR3 DNA reads TGTGCCAGCAGGGGGGACTCCGCTTCCGGGGAGCTGTTTTTT. It yields the protein CASRGDSASGELFF.

This chain connects TRBV4-1 to TRBJ2-7, with TRBD1 matching 7 bases. Trimming at V came to 1 base and at J to 3 bases, leaving 6 bases not matched to a gene. CDR1 is MGHRA, CDR2 YSYEKL, per germline. The CDR3 loop spans 15 amino acids. CDR3 sequence reads: CASSQVERGLYEQYF. CDR3 coding DNA: TGCGCCAGCAGCCAAGTAGAGAGGGGGCTCTACGAGCAGTACTTC.

This clone occurred once. This chain links TRBV19 with TRBJ1-3; D ambiguous. The V gene's germline CDR1 is LNHDA and CDR2 SQIVND (reference sequence). V dropped 2 bases and J dropped 3 bases, with 14 bases sitting between them. This CDR3 has 16 amino acids. CDR3 protein: CASSINPAARGNTIYF. The CDR3 DNA follows: TGTGCCAGTAGTATAAATCCAGCAGCCCGTGGAAACACCATATATTTT.

This sequence joins TRBV5-6 and TRBJ2-3, with TRBD2 matching over 7 bases. CDR1 and CDR2 from the germline V gene are SGHDT and YYEEEE. With 4 bases clipped from V and 4 bases from J, the junction kept 6 bases outside the gene matches. There are 14 residues in the CDR3. The CDR3 region is CASSPGGGADTQYF. CDR3 sequence (DNA): TGTGCCAGCAGCCCCGGGGGAGGGGCAGATACGCAGTATTTT.

The chain has TRBV14 and TRBJ2-5; TRBD1 agrees at 11 bases. This CDR3 is built from 15 residues. V was pared by 4 bases and J by 5 bases, with 6 bases of the junction left unmatched. Germline V gene sequence: CDR1 SGHDN, CDR2 FVKESK. The CDR3 is CASSPGTGGRETQYF. The CDR3 DNA is TGTGCCAGCAGCCCCGGGACAGGGGGTCGGGAGACCCAGTACTTC. The full variable domain, completed using reference TRBV14 and TRBJ2-5, is EAGVTQFPSHSVIEKGQTVTLRCDPISGHDNLYWYRRVMGKEIKFLLHFVKESKQDESGMPNNRFLAERTGGTYSTLKVQPAELEDSGVYFCASSPGTGGRETQYFGPGTRLLVL.

V is TRBV15 and J is TRBJ2-4, with unresolved D. V dropped 0 bases and J dropped 0 bases, with 15 bases sitting between them. The germline V gene has CDR1 LNHNV and CDR2 YYDKDF (reference sequence). This CDR3 comprises 18 residues. This chain's CDR3 is CATSREEADKLAKNIQYF. The CDR3 DNA reads as TGTGCCACCAGCAGAGAAGAGGCAGACAAGCTAGCCAAAAACATTCAGTACTTC.

There are a few counts of this clone. The V gene is TRBV5-4, the J gene TRBJ1-6, with 8 positions matching TRBD1. Trimming took 4 bases from V and 10 from J; bases not matched to a gene: 13. Germline CDR1 reads SGHNT; CDR2 reads YYREEE (reference sequence). The CDR3 runs to 16 residues. The CDR3 protein is CASSRPSGQGYSPLHF. The CDR3 DNA reads TGTGCCAGCAGCCGGCCGTCAGGACAGGGCTACTCACCCCTCCACTTT.

As DNA, the CDR3 is TGTGCCAGCCGGGACAGGGACGAAAAACTGTTTTTT. Its translation is CASRDRDEKLFF. The chain has TRBV2 and TRBJ1-4, with 9 positions matching TRBD1. The CDR3 loop spans 12 amino acids. CDR1 is SNHLY and CDR2 is FYNNEI in the germline V gene. Trimming took 8 bases from V and 8 from J; bases not matched to a gene: 3.

The chain joins TRBV10-3 to TRBJ2-1; D is perhaps TRBD1 (5 bases). The CDR3 is made up of 13 amino acids. Germline V gene lookup returns CDR1 ENHRY and CDR2 SYGVKD. Trimming took off 2 bases at V and 7 bases at J, with 9 bases between the two ends. Here the CDR3 reads CAISETGFNEQFF. The CDR3 DNA sequence: TGTGCCATCAGTGAGACAGGCTTTAATGAGCAGTTCTTC.

The V and J genes are TRBV4-1 and TRBJ2-2, with a weak D call TRBD1 (5 bases). The V gene's germline CDR1 is MGHRA and CDR2 YSYEKL. Trimming took 5 bases from V and 1 from J, leaving 17 bases between them. The CDR3 is 17 residues long. The DNA of the CDR3 is TGCGCCAGCAGCTTTGGAACAGGAGCCTTGAACACCGGGGAGCTGTTTTTT. Translation: CASSFGTGALNTGELFF.

The chain uses TRBV6-5 and TRBJ2-1; TRBD1 might be the D (5 bases). Looked up from germline, CDR1 is MNHEY and CDR2 is SVGAGI. V was shortened by 2 bases and J by 9 bases, with 17 bases between the two germline ends. The CDR3 is made up of 15 amino acids. CDR3 in DNA: TGTGCCAGCAGTTACGGGGCCCTCGGAGAGAGTGAGCAGTTCTTC. Translating gives CASSYGALGESEQFF.

Notes on this clone: A read error is likely, as this CDR3 ends without the conserved phenylalanine or tryptophan. The rearrangement links TRBV25-1 to TRBJ1-2, with 8 nucleotides matching TRBD1. The CDR3 consists of 13 residues. J lost 6 bases, V lost 3 bases, and 3 bases had no gene match. Germline V lookup: CDR1 MGHDK, CDR2 SYGVNS. DNA for the CDR3: TGTGCCAGCAGTGATTGGACAGGGCATGGCTACACCTCC. Translation gives CASSDWTGHGYTS.

The J gene is TRBJ2-7, the V gene TRBV11-2; 9 bases match TRBD1. Unmatched junction bases numbered 12, after V lost 4 bases and J lost 5 bases. CDR1 and CDR2 from the germline V gene are SGHAT and FQNNGV. The CDR3 loop spans 16 amino acids. In DNA, the CDR3 is TGTGCCAGCAGCTCCACTCCCGGGACAGGGATGAACGAGCAGTACTTC. The encoded protein is CASSSTPGTGMNEQYF. The full variable domain, in which reference TRBV11-2 and TRBJ2-7 provide the parts outside the CDR3, is EAGVAQSPRYKIIEKRQSVAFWCNPISGHATLYWYQQILGQGPKLLIQFQNNGVVDDSQLPKDRFSAERLKGVDSTLKIQPAKLEDSAVYLCASSSTPGTGMNEQYFGPGTRLTVT.

The rearrangement joins TRBV7-2 to TRBJ1-1; 8 nucleotides line up with TRBD1. Germline V gene sequence: CDR1 SGHTA, CDR2 FQGNSA. The junction had 0 bases not matched to a gene; V was cut back by 3 bases and J by 6 bases. The length of the CDR3 is 12 residues. CDR3 amino acids: CASSFRGPEAFF. The CDR3 DNA reads as TGTGCCAGCAGCTTCAGGGGGCCTGAAGCTTTCTTT.